This T cell receptor beta chain was obtained from a study of shared clonotypes between healthy human individuals. The method was immunoSEQ multiplex PCR; TCRdb's version includes in-frame clones alone and lacks a portion of them. Altogether around 510,000 clones are present, 95% to 97% being singletons, with the ten largest covering around 0.066%. As regards this clone: The antigen remains unidentified.

The CDR3 spans 17 residues. Trimming cost V 2 bases and J 0 bases, with 14 bases left between them. In germline, CDR1 is KGHSH, CDR2 LQKENI. Researchers partitioned CD4+ cells into CD45RA+ naive and CD45RA-negative memory subsets. Study results and caveats: Sequencing depth was a factor that was expected to affect clonotype sharing among donors. The study drew on few donors, limiting represented genetic and exposure-history diversity. The sharing of 5% to 5.5% of naive CD4 clonotypes was seen across several donors.

The specimen sequenced was naive CD4+ T cells sorted from blood. Indicated subset: CD45RA+ positively selected. The rearrangement joins TRBV18 to TRBJ2-1; D may be TRBD2 (6 bases). This receptor was identified in a woman aged 25 to 39 in good health. Here the CDR3 reads CASSPFSGTSSYNEQFF. For the CDR3, the DNA is TGTGCCAGCTCACCATTTAGCGGAACCAGCTCCTACAATGAGCAGTTCTTC.